This T cell receptor (beta chain) was sequenced for a study of T cell changes during pregnancy in multiple sclerosis. The CDR3 has 12 residues. V was trimmed by 5 bases and J by 4 bases, leaving 8 bases between them. The germline V gene encodes CDR1 SNHLY and CDR2 FYNNEI. Clones were read by immunoSEQ multiplex PCR, and TCRdb kept only the in-frame ones, dropping some. The sample lists about 98,000 clones, about 90% occurring once. This sequence was found in a female donor in good health, enrolled as a control in a pregnancy study. V gene TRBV2 combines with J gene TRBJ1-1; D unresolved. The material was peripheral blood, obtained after pregnancy. The CDR3 spells CASSREGTEAFF. The CDR3 DNA reads TGTGCCAGCAGTCGCGAGGGCACTGAAGCTTTCTTT.